This TCR beta chain was observed in a study of cytomegalovirus exposure and HLA in healthy donors. Overall study: The approximately 130 validation repertoires matched the approximately 700 first-cohort repertoires in platform, a later analysis reported. Study-level results: High specificity and sensitivity for cytomegalovirus status were reported for the classifier. Cytomegalovirus-associated status was assigned to some 180 TCR beta chains. Under in vitro conditions, a few CMV-associated chains were confirmed as specific for CMV antigens.

CDR3 length: 13 residues. Germline CDR1 is SNHLY and CDR2 is FYNNEI. Trimming shortened V by 5 bases and J by 5 bases, and 12 bases separated the two germline ends. Sequencing used immunoSEQ multiplex PCR; TCRdb keeps in-frame clones, though not all of them. The repertoire holds about 120,000 clones, with roughly 88% as singletons. Comments on this clone: Its antigen is still unknown.

The TCR was taken from a man between 18 and 29 years old in good health and CMV-seronegative. The chain recombines TRBV2 with TRBJ1-1; a possible D gene is TRBD1 (6 bases). Material: PBMCs. The CDR3 region is CASSPDRLTEAFF. The CDR3 bases are TGTGCCAGCAGTCCAGACAGGTTAACTGAAGCTTTCTTT.